Presented here are 30 T cell receptor beta chains from one specimen sequenced in a study of CD8+CD57+ T cells in acquired aplastic anemia. Genomic DNA constituted the template upon which TCR beta VDJ and CDR3 profiling was performed. From the reads, TCRdb called clonotypes with MiXCR, one entry per CDR3 protein. The sample lists around 170,000 distinct CDR3 sequences; 45% to 50% were seen once. The sequenced sample consisted of sorted CD4+, CD8+, or CD8+CD57+ T cells (not recorded which) from PBMCs. The origin of the receptors is a human donor in good health.

This clonotype was observed a handful of times. CDR3 loop: CASPLDTQYF. CDR3 DNA sequence: TGCGCCAGCCCTCTCGATACGCAGTATTTT. The chain links TRBV10-1 to TRBJ2-3; no reliable D call. This CDR3 spans 10 amino acids. Looked up from germline, CDR1 is WNHNN and CDR2 is SYGVQD (reference sequence). V gave up 8 bases and J gave up 6 bases, with 6 bases separating them.

The chain combines TRBV20-1 with TRBJ2-3; 10 bases agree with TRBD2. The CDR3 has 16 residues. J gave up 1 base and V 5 bases, and 9 bases lay outside the gene matches. Germline values: CDR1 DFQATT, CDR2 SNEGSKA (reference sequence). The CDR3 sequence is CSAGPTAGGRTDTQYF. CDR3 bases: TGCAGTGCTGGCCCTACAGCGGGGGGGCGCACAGATACGCAGTATTTT.

This clonotype appeared many times. The V gene is TRBV5-4, the J gene TRBJ2-3; 8 nucleotides align to TRBD2. The CDR3 runs to 17 residues. V shed 0 bases, J shed 2 bases, and the junction held 8 bases outside the gene matches. Germline CDR1 SGHNT, CDR2 YYREEE (reference sequence). This CDR3 is CASSLGTSGRNTDTQYF. In nucleotides, the CDR3 is TGTGCCAGCAGCTTGGGAACTAGCGGAAGAAACACAGATACGCAGTATTTT. The entire variable domain, with the rest obtained from reference TRBV5-4 and TRBJ2-3, is as follows: ETGVTQSPTHLIKTRGQQVTLRCSSQSGHNTVSWYQQALGQGPQFIFQYYREEENGRGNFPPRFSGLQFPNYSSELNVNALELDDSALYLCASSLGTSGRNTDTQYFGPGTRLTVL.

In its sample, this clonotype was seen a few times. The chain carries TRBV2 and TRBJ1-2, with unresolved D. This CDR3 has 12 residues. Germline loops: CDR1 SNHLY, CDR2 FYNNEI. V was trimmed by 3 bases and J by 2 bases, leaving 4 bases between them. The CDR3, as DNA: TGTGCCAGCAGTGACAGCAACTATGGCTACACCTTC. This encodes CASSDSNYGYTF.

The chain links TRBV2 to TRBJ1-1; D not resolved. Looked up from germline, CDR1 is SNHLY and CDR2 is FYNNEI. This CDR3 is 14 amino acids long. The germline V and J ends were trimmed by 6 bases and 1 base, with 12 bases remaining between them. This CDR3 is CASSGIGANTEAFF. CDR3 nucleotide sequence: TGTGCCAGCAGCGGGATAGGAGCGAACACTGAAGCTTTCTTT.

This clonotype was counted between two and nine times. This chain uses TRBV28 with TRBJ2-3; 9 bases fit TRBD1. V was clipped by 3 bases and J by 6 bases; unmatched bases: 10. This CDR3 comprises 16 residues. Per the germline V gene, CDR1 is MDHEN and CDR2 is SYDVKM. The CDR3 loop is CASSFQDRGGGDTQYF. CDR3 bases: TGTGCCAGCAGTTTCCAGGACAGGGGTGGAGGGGATACGCAGTATTTT.

CDR3 region: CASSLEALSYGYTF. The DNA of the CDR3 is TGCGCCAGCAGCTTGGAGGCCCTCTCCTATGGCTACACCTTC. The rearrangement links TRBV5-1 to TRBJ1-2; no clear D gene. Trimming left V 0 bases short and J 4 bases short, with 10 bases between. CDR1 and CDR2 (germline): SGHRS, YFSETQ. There are 14 residues in the CDR3.

The chain combines TRBV20-1 with TRBJ1-5; perhaps TRBD1 as D (5 bases). The V gene's germline CDR1 is DFQATT and CDR2 SNEGSKA (reference sequence). V lost 6 bases and J lost 2, with 11 bases in between. The CDR3 is 13 residues long. The DNA of the CDR3 is TGCAGTGCAGCCACAGGAGGCAATCAGCCCCAGCATTTT. Translation gives CSAATGGNQPQHF.

V and J are TRBV20-1 and TRBJ2-2; D is uncertain. This CDR3 is 11 amino acids long. Germline V lookup: CDR1 DFQATT, CDR2 SNEGSKA (reference sequence). The germline V and J ends were trimmed by 5 bases and 7 bases, with 8 bases remaining between them. Here the CDR3 reads CSALENGELFF. The CDR3, as DNA: TGCAGTGCTCTGGAAAACGGGGAGCTGTTTTTT.

This clonotype was recorded at least ten times. The chain recombines TRBV19 with TRBJ1-5; perhaps TRBD1 as D (5 bases). The CDR3 is 17 amino acids. Germline V lookup: CDR1 LNHDA, CDR2 SQIVND (reference sequence). Trimming pared 3 bases from V and 1 base from J, leaving 16 bases between. CDR3 region: CASSIFSRGPSNQPQHF. The CDR3 nucleotides read TGTGCCAGTAGTATCTTTAGTCGGGGACCGAGCAATCAGCCCCAGCATTTT.

This clonotype was counted ten times or more. The CDR3 reads CASSLDRGSNNEQFF. DNA of the CDR3: TGTGCCAGTAGTCTGGACAGGGGAAGCAACAATGAGCAGTTCTTC. The V call is TRBV19, the J call TRBJ2-1; 9 positions match TRBD1. J lost 5 bases, V lost 5 bases, and 7 bases had no gene match. From germline, CDR1 is LNHDA and CDR2 SQIVND (reference sequence). The CDR3 has 15 amino acids.

This clonotype was seen ten or more times. The J gene is TRBJ1-6, the V gene TRBV13, with unresolved D. There are 12 residues in the CDR3. CDR1 is PRHDT and CDR2 is FYEKMQ in the germline V gene (reference sequence). Trimming removed 4 bases at V and 8 bases at J, with 6 bases between. The CDR3: CASSSGHSPLHF. In DNA, the CDR3 is TGTGCCAGCAGCTCTGGGCATTCACCCCTCCACTTT. Using reference TRBV13 and TRBJ1-6 for the parts outside the CDR3, the full variable domain is AAGVIQSPRHLIKEKRETATLKCYPIPRHDTVYWYQQGPGQDPQFLISFYEKMQSDKGSIPDRFSAQQFSDYHSELNMSSLELGDSALYFCASSSGHSPLHFGNGTRLTVT.

Ten or more counts support this clonotype. This chain links TRBV7-9 with TRBJ2-5, with a possible D match to TRBD1 (5 bases). Per the germline V gene, CDR1 is SEHNR and CDR2 is FQNEAQ (reference sequence). The V and J ends lost 5 bases and 4 bases respectively, with 14 bases between them. This CDR3 is built from 14 residues. Written as DNA, the CDR3 is TGTGCCAGCAGCCCCACGGGTGGGGCAGAGACCCAGTACTTC. This codes for CASSPTGGAETQYF.

The chain joins TRBV11-3 to TRBJ2-3; 7 bases agree with TRBD2. Germline-derived CDR1 and CDR2 are SGHNT and YENEEA. The trim removed 9 bases at V and 1 base at J, leaving 7 bases unmatched. CDR3 size: 14 residues. DNA of the CDR3: TGTGCCAGTCGGTGGGGGGGGGGCACAGATACGCAGTATTTT. Protein sequence: CASRWGGGTDTQYF.

This clonotype was detected a few times. The chain employs TRBV5-1 and TRBJ2-1; 11 bases align to TRBD2. The ends lost 0 bases at V and 0 bases at J; junction bases unmatched: 8. Germline loops: CDR1 SGHRS, CDR2 YFSETQ. CDR3 length equals 19 residues. The CDR3 here is CASSLVGRGLAASYNEQFF. The CDR3, as DNA: TGCGCCAGCAGCTTGGTGGGGAGGGGACTAGCGGCCTCCTACAATGAGCAGTTCTTC.

The chain couples TRBV20-1 to TRBJ1-1, with unresolved D. CDR1 DFQATT and CDR2 SNEGSKA come from the germline V gene (reference sequence). There are 13 residues in the CDR3. V lost 0 bases, J lost 11 bases, and 16 bases lay in between. The CDR3 is CSARDRTAEGAFF. The CDR3 DNA reads as TGCAGTGCTAGAGATCGCACAGCCGAAGGGGCTTTCTTT.

The chain is built from TRBV24-1 and TRBJ1-2; the match to TRBD1 covers 7 bases. Looked up from germline, CDR1 is KGHDR and CDR2 is SFDVKD. Unmatched junction bases numbered 8, after V lost 4 bases and J lost 4 bases. The CDR3 contains 15 residues. The CDR3, as DNA: TGTGCCACCAGTGACCCACGGACAGGACCCTATGGCTACACCTTC. Translating gives CATSDPRTGPYGYTF.

The genes are TRBV19 and TRBJ2-7; either TRBD1 or TRBD2 may supply D (5 bases each). This CDR3 is built from 14 residues. V was trimmed by 4 bases and J by 7 bases, leaving 17 bases between them. CDR1 is LNHDA and CDR2 is SQIVND in the germline V gene (reference sequence). The CDR3 DNA follows: TGTGCCAGTAGTAAGGGAGAGGGGCTGTTTGAGCAGTACTTC. Residues: CASSKGEGLFEQYF.

This chain joins TRBV6-1 and TRBJ1-1, with a weak D call TRBD1 (5 bases). Germline V gene lookup returns CDR1 MNHNS and CDR2 SASEGT. The V end lost 7 bases, the J end lost 7 bases, and 16 bases lay between the germline ends. There are 13 residues in the CDR3. This CDR3 reads CASTDGGAVEAFF. CDR3 nucleotides: TGTGCCAGCACCGACGGAGGGGCAGTTGAAGCTTTCTTT.

This clonotype was recorded at least ten times. The chain combines TRBV24-1 with TRBJ2-5, with D perhaps TRBD2 (6 bases). The length of the CDR3 is 14 residues. Trimming stripped 10 bases from V and 1 base from J, with 15 bases between. In germline, CDR1 is KGHDR, CDR2 SFDVKD. CDR3 sequence: CATSSSGTQETQYF. DNA for the CDR3: TGTGCCACTAGCAGTAGCGGCACCCAAGAGACCCAGTACTTC.

The J gene is TRBJ1-4, the V gene TRBV29-1; no clear D gene. V shed 4 bases and J shed 8 bases, with 11 bases lying between them. The CDR3 spans 12 residues. From germline, CDR1 is SQVTM and CDR2 ANQGSEA. The CDR3 DNA follows: TGCAGCGTTGGCGAGCCGAGGGAAAAACTGTTTTTT. Translation gives CSVGEPREKLFF.

This sequence joins TRBV6-5 and TRBJ2-7; D is unclear. V shed 2 bases and J shed 6 bases, with 11 bases lying between them. This CDR3 has 13 residues. The V gene's germline CDR1 is MNHEY and CDR2 SVGAGI. The CDR3 sequence is CASSYGRLAEQYF. CDR3 sequence (DNA): TGTGCCAGCAGTTACGGACGCCTGGCCGAGCAGTACTTC.

The chain recombines TRBV12-3 or TRBV12-4 with TRBJ2-3; 13 nucleotides match TRBD2. V trimming: 1 base; J trimming: 6 bases; junction bases outside the gene matches: 7. The CDR3 contains 17 residues. The DNA of the CDR3 is TGTGCCAGCAGTTTAGACACTAGCGGGAGGGCATCTGATACGCAGTATTTT. Protein sequence: CASSLDTSGRASDTQYF.

This clonotype is a singleton in its sample. The V and J genes are TRBV10-3 and TRBJ2-7; D remains ambiguous. Germline V lookup: CDR1 ENHRY, CDR2 SYGVKD. The CDR3 spans 12 residues. V lost 0 bases and J lost 2, with 2 bases in between. Here the CDR3 reads CAISESPYEQYF. CDR3 sequence (DNA): TGTGCCATCAGTGAGTCACCCTACGAGCAGTACTTC.

This chain joins TRBV7-6 and TRBJ2-7; 7 bases are a match to TRBD2. Germline V gives CDR1 SGHVS, CDR2 FNYEAQ. The CDR3 extends over 15 amino acids. V gave up 3 bases and J gave up 2 bases; unmatched junction bases: 7. DNA for the CDR3: TGTGCCAGCAGCTTTCGGGACTACGGCGCCTACGAGCAGTACTTC. This codes for CASSFRDYGAYEQYF.

As for this clonotype: A much larger clone sits a single nucleotide away, making a read error possible. The V gene is TRBV4-2, the J gene TRBJ2-6, with D hard to call. The CDR3 has 17 residues. CDR1 and CDR2 (germline): LGHNA, YNFKEQ. The chain's CDR3 is CASTVSGRHSGVNVLTF. CDR3 DNA: TGTGCCAGCACCGTTTCCGGGCGTCACTCTGGGGTCAACGTCCTGACTTTC.

The chain links TRBV30 to TRBJ2-1; 10 bases match TRBD2. Germline lookup yields CDR1 GTSNPN and CDR2 SVGIG (reference sequence). Germline trimming cut 2 bases from V and 6 bases from J; bases unmatched to any gene: 10. CDR3 length: 16 residues. The CDR3, as DNA: TGTGCCTGGAGTACATTGCTAGCGGGAGTAAGCAATGAGCAGTTCTTC. Translated: CAWSTLLAGVSNEQFF.

This clonotype occurred once. The rearrangement joins TRBV10-3 to TRBJ1-1, with D possibly being TRBD1 (5 bases). Between the trimmed V and J ends, which lost 3 bases and 7 bases, there was a span of 15 bases. Germline CDR1 reads ENHRY; CDR2 reads SYGVKD. The CDR3 sequence is 14 residues long. Written as DNA, the CDR3 is TGTGCCATCAGTGACCTGCGGGGGGAGGGTGAAGCTTTCTTT. It is translated as CAISDLRGEGEAFF.

This clonotype has a single count. The chain recombines TRBV24-1 with TRBJ2-2; D gene ambiguous. This CDR3 is 16 amino acids long. Between the trimmed V and J ends, which lost 0 bases and 0 bases, there was a span of 7 bases. CDR1 is KGHDR and CDR2 is SFDVKD in the germline V gene. CDR3 sequence: CATSDLRVTNTGELFF. The CDR3 DNA reads TGTGCCACCAGTGATTTGCGGGTGACGAACACCGGGGAGCTGTTTTTT.

This clonotype was seen repeatedly, ten times or more. The V gene is TRBV9, the J gene TRBJ2-1; no definite D call. V was trimmed by 7 bases and J by 9 bases, leaving 23 bases between them. Germline V gene lookup returns CDR1 SGDLS and CDR2 YYNGEE. The CDR3 spans 15 residues. The CDR3 nucleotides are TGTGCCAGCGGGCGGATGGGCGCCCCGGAGAGTGAGCAGTTCTTC. Protein sequence: CASGRMGAPESEQFF.